Given below is one T cell receptor (beta chain) in context. Its antigen is currently unknown. These data belong to a study of vaccination effects on CD4 cells after COVID-19. V was cut by 0 bases and J by 6 bases, with 13 bases left in between. Germline loops: CDR1 SGHKS, CDR2 YYEKEE (reference sequence). The CDR3 consists of 14 residues. Study results and caveats: Late post-vaccination, clones induced by infection and those induced by vaccine underwent marked clonal contraction.

Prior to sequencing, the ViraFEST assay stimulated PBMC with viral peptide pools, which expanded the antigen-specific CD4+ T cells. The culture ran for nine to eleven days, and then CD4+ T cells were isolated. In the vaccine recipients, nucleocapsid antibodies were negative and there was no prior SARS-CoV-2 infection. Two million PBMC were placed in each well, which was supplemented with 10 IU/ml IL-2 and approximately 9.2 ug/ml peptides. Sequenced by immunoSEQ multiplex PCR; TCRdb stores in-frame clones only, minus some. Of about 37,000 clones listed, under 70% are singletons. The gene calls are TRBV5-5 and TRBJ2-7; D is unclear. This sequence originates from a human donor who received a COVID-19 vaccine. Sequenced material: CD4+ T cells from PBMCs cultured with HCoV-OC43 spike peptides, taken before COVID-19 vaccination. Subset noted: HCoV-OC43 spike overlapping peptide pool stimulation. The CDR3 sequence: CASSLGILPGEQYF. The DNA for the CDR3 is TGTGCCAGCAGCTTGGGCATACTACCGGGCGAGCAGTACTTC.